This TCR beta chain was found in a study of blood T cells in healthy people across ages. Peripheral blood from each donor was collected in a volume of 8 to 10 milliliters. This CDR3 comprises 13 residues. Looked up from germline, CDR1 is MNHEY and CDR2 is SMNVEV (reference sequence). This clonotype came up many times. Its target is unknown. Study-level results: More naive CD4+ cells and higher diversity marked long-lived donors relative to aged donors.

It was with a sample-barcoded 5' primer and a J-beta primer mix that a second PCR of about 6 to 11 cycles was run. TCRdb redid the calling of the 5' RACE reads with MiXCR, one entry per CDR3 protein. The repertoire holds roughly 800,000 distinct CDR3 sequences, more than 20% seen once, with under 4.5% in the top ten. The sample was also linked to a second study, of T cells of mothers and their children. From that study: A few healthy Caucasian mothers served as donors, and their six children did as well. Related mother-child pairs shared marginally more repertoire than unrelated pairs, though not significantly.

The chain carries TRBV27 and TRBJ2-5; D is unclear. The DNA matches TRBJ2-7 better at its end, which makes the J call doubtful. Sample: blood. This clonotype originated in a boy aged 5-17 years in good health. The CDR3 protein is CASSFGPSYEQYF. The CDR3 region has the DNA TGTGCCAGCAGTTTTGGTCCGTCCTACGAGCAGTACTTC.